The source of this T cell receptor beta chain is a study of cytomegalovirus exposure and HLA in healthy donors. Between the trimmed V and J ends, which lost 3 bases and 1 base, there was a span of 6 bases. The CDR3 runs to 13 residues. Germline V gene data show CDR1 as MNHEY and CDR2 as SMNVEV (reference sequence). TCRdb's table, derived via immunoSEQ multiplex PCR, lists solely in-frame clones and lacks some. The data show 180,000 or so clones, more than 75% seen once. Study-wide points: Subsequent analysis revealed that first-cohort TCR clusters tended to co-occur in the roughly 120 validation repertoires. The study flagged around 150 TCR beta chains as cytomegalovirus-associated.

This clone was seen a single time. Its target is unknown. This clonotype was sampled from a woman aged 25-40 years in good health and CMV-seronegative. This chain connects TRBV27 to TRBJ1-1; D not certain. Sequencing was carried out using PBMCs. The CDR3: CASSLSPNTEAFF. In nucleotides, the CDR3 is TGTGCCAGCAGTTTGAGCCCGAACACTGAAGCTTTCTTT.